What follows describes a single TCR beta chain. Its antigen is not known. The data originate from a study of OX40 agonist ivuxolimab in advanced cancers. Background on the study: Ivuxolimab, an agonist antibody against OX40 (CD134), was given to patients. Two cutaneous melanoma patients and one hepatocellular carcinoma patient, three in all, had partial responses. Overall study findings and caveats: Some nonresponders additionally presented with little normalized T-cell clonal expansion. Dose levels from 0.1 to 3.0 mg/kg saw CD4+ and CD8+ blood T cells expand clonally by week 6.

The table came from immunoSEQ multiplex PCR; TCRdb's copy has only in-frame clones and leaves some out. The table records tens of thousands of clones, more than 80% of them present only once. Germline lookup yields CDR1 MNHEY and CDR2 SVGAGI. Trimming took 7 bases from V and 6 from J, leaving 10 bases between them. The CDR3 is 11 amino acids. The chain employs TRBV6-5 and TRBJ2-7; possibly TRBD1 for D (5 bases). The sample here was CD4+ or CD8+ T cells sorted from blood, taken in a trial of the OX40 agonist ivuxolimab. This receptor was obtained from an adult with an advanced solid tumor such as melanoma, head and neck, liver or kidney cancer. This CDR3 reads CASTQGVEQYF. The CDR3 nucleotides are TGTGCCAGCACCCAAGGGGTCGAGCAGTACTTC.